This entry is about one T cell receptor beta chain. Its antigen remains unknown. The CDR3 is 16 amino acids. This specimen belongs to a study of beta chain features in type 1 diabetes. Study results and limitations: For TCRB rearrangement, an influence of HLA type remained unresolved here. For patients and controls alike, PCR might favor shorter templates to the same degree.

All of the isolated RNA was reverse transcribed, so expressed TCRB transcripts were sequenced. Measured with immunoSEQ multiplex PCR; TCRdb has only the in-frame clones, and not every one. Among some 180,000 clones listed, approximately 13% were seen once. This TCR derives from a woman aged 18-30 years in good health. This rearrangement joins TRBV21-1 to TRBJ2-7; no check of the table's D call, TRBD2, against the DNA was made. TRBV21-1 is listed as a pseudogene. Material for sequencing was central memory CD4+ T cells from blood. The CDR3 loop is CASSKVMLAPSYEQYF. For the CDR3, the DNA is TGTGCCAGCAGCAAAGTTATGCTAGCACCCTCCTACGAGCAGTACTTC.